In its sample, the clone carrying this TCR beta chain was seen a few times. What it binds is unknown. Between the trimmed V and J ends, which lost 8 bases and 1 base, there was a span of 18 bases. The length of the CDR3 is 15 residues. Germline V gives CDR1 MNHNS, CDR2 SASEGT. TCRdb ran MiXCR on the 5' RACE reads and lists one entry per CDR3 protein. The table has some 560,000 distinct CDR3 sequences, 15% to 20% seen once. These data are taken from a study of T cells after yellow fever vaccination. Study outcomes and limitations: Abundant clonotypes from the bulk population could get into FACS-sorted repertoires as contaminants. Post-booster repertoires contained most primary-vaccination clones again (approximately 95% CD4, around 89% CD8).

The specimen comprised PBMCs, sampled 15 days after the yellow fever booster vaccination. This chain links TRBV6-1 with TRBJ2-7; D might be TRBD2 (6 bases). This clonotype was obtained from a man aged 30 to 39 who received the YFV17D yellow fever vaccine. The CDR3 is CASVQTRNISYEQYF. The CDR3 region has the DNA TGTGCCAGCGTCCAGACTAGGAATATTTCCTACGAGCAGTACTTC.